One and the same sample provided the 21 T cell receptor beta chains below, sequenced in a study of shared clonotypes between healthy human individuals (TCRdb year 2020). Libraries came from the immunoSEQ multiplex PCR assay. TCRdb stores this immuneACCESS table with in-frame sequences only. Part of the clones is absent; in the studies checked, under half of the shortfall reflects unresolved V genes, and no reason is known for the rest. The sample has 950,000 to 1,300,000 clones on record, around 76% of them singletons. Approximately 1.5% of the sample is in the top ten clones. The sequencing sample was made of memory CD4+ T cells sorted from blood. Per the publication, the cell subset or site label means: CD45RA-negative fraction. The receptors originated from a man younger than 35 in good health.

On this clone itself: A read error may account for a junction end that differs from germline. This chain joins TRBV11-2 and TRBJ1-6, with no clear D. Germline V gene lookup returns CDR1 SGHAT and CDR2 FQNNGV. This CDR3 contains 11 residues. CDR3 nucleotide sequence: TGTGCCAGCAGCTTAACTTCCCTTCCGGTTTTT. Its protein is CASSLTSLPVF.

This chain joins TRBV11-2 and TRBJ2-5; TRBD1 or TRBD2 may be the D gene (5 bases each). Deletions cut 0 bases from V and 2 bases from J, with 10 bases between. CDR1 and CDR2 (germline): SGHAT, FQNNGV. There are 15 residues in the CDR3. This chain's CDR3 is CASSLEGTTQETQYF. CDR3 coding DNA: TGTGCCAGCAGCTTAGAGGGGACGACTCAAGAGACCCAGTACTTC.

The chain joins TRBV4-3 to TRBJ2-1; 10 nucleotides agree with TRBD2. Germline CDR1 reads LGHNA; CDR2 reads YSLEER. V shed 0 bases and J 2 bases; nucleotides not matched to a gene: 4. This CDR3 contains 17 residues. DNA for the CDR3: TGCGCCAGCAGCCAAGATAGACTAGCGGGTACCTACAATGAGCAGTTCTTC. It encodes CASSQDRLAGTYNEQFF.

The CDR3 nucleotides are TGTGCCAGTAGTATAGACGGGACAGGGCGATCCTACGAGCAGTACTTC. Translated: CASSIDGTGRSYEQYF. This chain connects TRBV19 to TRBJ2-7; TRBD1 aligns across 9 bases. Germline assignment: CDR1 LNHDA and CDR2 SQIVND (reference sequence). V was clipped by 0 bases and J by 1 base; unmatched bases: 4. CDR3 length: 16 amino acids. Full variable domain (outside the CDR3, taken from reference TRBV19 and TRBJ2-7): DGGITQSPKYLFRKEGQNVTLSCEQNLNHDAMYWYRQDPGQGLRLIYYSQIVNDFQKGDIAEGYSVSREKKESFPLTVTSAQKNPTAFYLCASSIDGTGRSYEQYFGPGTRLTVT.

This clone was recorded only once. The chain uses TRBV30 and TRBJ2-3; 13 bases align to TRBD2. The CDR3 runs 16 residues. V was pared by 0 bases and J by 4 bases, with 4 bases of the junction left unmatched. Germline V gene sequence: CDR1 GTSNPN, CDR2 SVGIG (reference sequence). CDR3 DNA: TGTGCCTGGAGTGTACTAGCGGGGGGGCAACCAGATACGCAGTATTTT. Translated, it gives CAWSVLAGGQPDTQYF. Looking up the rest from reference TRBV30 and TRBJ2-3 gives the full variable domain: SQTIHQWPATLVQPVGSPLSLECTVEGTSNPNLYWYRQAAGRGLQLLFYSVGIGQISSEVPQNLSASRPQDRQFILSSKKLLLSDSGFYLCAWSVLAGGQPDTQYFGPGTRLTVL.

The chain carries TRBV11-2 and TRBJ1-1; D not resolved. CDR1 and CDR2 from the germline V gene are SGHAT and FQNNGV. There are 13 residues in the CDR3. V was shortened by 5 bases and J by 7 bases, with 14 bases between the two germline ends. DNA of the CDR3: TGTGCCAGCAGCCTACGAAGTGGTATTGAAGCTTTCTTT. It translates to CASSLRSGIEAFF. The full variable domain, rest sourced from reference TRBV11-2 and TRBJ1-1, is EAGVAQSPRYKIIEKRQSVAFWCNPISGHATLYWYQQILGQGPKLLIQFQNNGVVDDSQLPKDRFSAERLKGVDSTLKIQPAKLEDSAVYLCASSLRSGIEAFFGQGTRLTVV.

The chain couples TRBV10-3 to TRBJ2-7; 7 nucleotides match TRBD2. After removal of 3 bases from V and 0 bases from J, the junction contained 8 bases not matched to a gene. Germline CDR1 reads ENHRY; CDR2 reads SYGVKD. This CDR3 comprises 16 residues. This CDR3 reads CAISDQTSASSYEQYF. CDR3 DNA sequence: TGTGCCATCAGTGACCAAACTAGCGCAAGCTCCTACGAGCAGTACTTC.

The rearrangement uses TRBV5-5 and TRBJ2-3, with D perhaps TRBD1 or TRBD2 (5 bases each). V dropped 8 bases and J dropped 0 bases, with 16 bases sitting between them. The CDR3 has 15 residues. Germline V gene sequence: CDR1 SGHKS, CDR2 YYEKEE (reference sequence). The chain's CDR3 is CASKLGRQSTDTQYF. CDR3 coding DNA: TGTGCCAGTAAACTAGGGCGACAGAGCACAGATACGCAGTATTTT.

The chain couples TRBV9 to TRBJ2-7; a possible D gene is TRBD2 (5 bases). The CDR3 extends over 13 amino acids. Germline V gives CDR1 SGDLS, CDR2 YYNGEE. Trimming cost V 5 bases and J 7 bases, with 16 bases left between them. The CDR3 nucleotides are TGTGCCAGCAGTAACGGGGATATGGGGGAGCAGTACTTC. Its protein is CASSNGDMGEQYF.

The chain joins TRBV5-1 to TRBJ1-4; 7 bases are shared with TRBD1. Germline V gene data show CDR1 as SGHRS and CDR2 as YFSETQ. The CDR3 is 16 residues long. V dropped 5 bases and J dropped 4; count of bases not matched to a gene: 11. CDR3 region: CASSFNTGAINEKLFF. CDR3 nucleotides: TGCGCCAGCAGTTTTAATACAGGGGCTATTAATGAAAAACTGTTTTTT.

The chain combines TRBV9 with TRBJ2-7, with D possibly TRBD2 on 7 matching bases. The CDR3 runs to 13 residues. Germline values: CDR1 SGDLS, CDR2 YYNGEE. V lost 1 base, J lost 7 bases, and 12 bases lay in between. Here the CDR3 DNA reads TGTGCCAGCAGCGTAATGGCGGGGGCTGAGCAGTACTTC. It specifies CASSVMAGAEQYF.

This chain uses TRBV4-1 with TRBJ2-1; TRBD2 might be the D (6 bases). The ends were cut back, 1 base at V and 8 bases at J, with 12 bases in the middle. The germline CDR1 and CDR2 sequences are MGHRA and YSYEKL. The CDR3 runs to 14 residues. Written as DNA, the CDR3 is TGCGCCAGCAGCCAAGTCCCGCGGGAATATGAGCAGTTCTTC. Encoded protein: CASSQVPREYEQFF.

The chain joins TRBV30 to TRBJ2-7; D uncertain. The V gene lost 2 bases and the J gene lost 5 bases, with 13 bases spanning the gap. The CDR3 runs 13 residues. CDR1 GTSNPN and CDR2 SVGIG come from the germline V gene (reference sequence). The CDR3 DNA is TGTGCCTGGAGTCCCCGGAAAGTGAACGAGCAGTACTTC. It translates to CAWSPRKVNEQYF. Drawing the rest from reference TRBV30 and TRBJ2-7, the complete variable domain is SQTIHQWPATLVQPVGSPLSLECTVEGTSNPNLYWYRQAAGRGLQLLFYSVGIGQISSEVPQNLSASRPQDRQFILSSKKLLLSDSGFYLCAWSPRKVNEQYFGPGTRLTVT.

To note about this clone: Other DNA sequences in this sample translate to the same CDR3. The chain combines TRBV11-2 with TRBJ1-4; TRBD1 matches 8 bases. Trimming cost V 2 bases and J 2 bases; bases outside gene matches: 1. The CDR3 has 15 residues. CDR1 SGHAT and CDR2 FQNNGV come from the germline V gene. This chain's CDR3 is CASSLQGATNEKLFF. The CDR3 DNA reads TGTGCCAGCAGCTTACAGGGGGCCACTAATGAAAAACTGTTTTTT.

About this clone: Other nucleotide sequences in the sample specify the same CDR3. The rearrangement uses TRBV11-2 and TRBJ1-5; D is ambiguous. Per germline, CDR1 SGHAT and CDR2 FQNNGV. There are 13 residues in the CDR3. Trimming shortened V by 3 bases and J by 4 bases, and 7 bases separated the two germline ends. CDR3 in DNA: TGTGCCAGCAGCTTCGGCGGGAATCAGCCCCAGCATTTT. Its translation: CASSFGGNQPQHF.

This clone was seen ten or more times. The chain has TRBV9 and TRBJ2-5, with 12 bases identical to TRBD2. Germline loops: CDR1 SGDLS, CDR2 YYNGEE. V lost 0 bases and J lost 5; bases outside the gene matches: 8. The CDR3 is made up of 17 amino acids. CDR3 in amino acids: CASSVGRLAGGPETQYF. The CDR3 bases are TGTGCCAGCAGCGTAGGACGGCTAGCGGGGGGGCCCGAGACCCAGTACTTC.

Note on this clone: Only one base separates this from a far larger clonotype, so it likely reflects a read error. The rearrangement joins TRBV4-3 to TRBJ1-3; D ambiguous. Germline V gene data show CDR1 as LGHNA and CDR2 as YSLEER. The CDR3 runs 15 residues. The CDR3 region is CASSQDTGSGNIIYF. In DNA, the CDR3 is TGCGCCAGCAGCCAAGATACTGGCTCTGGAAACATCATATATTTT.

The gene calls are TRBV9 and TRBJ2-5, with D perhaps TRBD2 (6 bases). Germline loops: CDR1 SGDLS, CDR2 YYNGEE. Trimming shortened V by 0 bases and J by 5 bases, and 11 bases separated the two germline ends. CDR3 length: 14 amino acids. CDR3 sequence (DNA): TGTGCCAGCAGCGTAGTCGATGGGGGGGAGACCCAGTACTTC. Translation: CASSVVDGGETQYF. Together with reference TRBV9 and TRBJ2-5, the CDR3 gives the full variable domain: DSGVTQTPKHLITATGQRVTLRCSPRSGDLSVYWYQQSLDQGLQFLIQYYNGEERAKGNILERFSAQQFPDLHSELNLSSLELGDSALYFCASSVVDGGETQYFGPGTRLLVL.

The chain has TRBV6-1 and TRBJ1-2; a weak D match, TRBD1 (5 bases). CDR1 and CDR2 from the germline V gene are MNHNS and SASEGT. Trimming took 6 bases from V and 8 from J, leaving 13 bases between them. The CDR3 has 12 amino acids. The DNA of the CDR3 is TGTGCCAGCAGGACAGTTAAGGGAGGCTACACCTTC. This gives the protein CASRTVKGGYTF.

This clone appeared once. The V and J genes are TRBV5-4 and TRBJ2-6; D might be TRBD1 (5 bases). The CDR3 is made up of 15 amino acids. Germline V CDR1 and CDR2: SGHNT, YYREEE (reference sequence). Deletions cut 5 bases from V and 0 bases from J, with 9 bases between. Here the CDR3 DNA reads TGTGCCAGCAGACTGACAGACTCTGGGGCCAACGTCCTGACTTTC. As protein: CASRLTDSGANVLTF.

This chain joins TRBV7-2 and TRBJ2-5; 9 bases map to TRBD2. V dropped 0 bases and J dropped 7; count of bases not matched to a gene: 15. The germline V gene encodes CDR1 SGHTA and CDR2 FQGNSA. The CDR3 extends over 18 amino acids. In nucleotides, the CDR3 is TGTGCCAGCAGCTTAGCTGAAGGTCTAGCGGGGAGAGGTGGGACCCAGTACTTC. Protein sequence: CASSLAEGLAGRGGTQYF.